Presented here are 5 T cell receptor beta chains from one specimen sequenced in a study of molecular identifiers for immune sequencing clone quantification. TCRdb used MiXCR to reprocess the PCR reads, holding one entry per CDR3 protein. The table shows about half a million distinct CDR3 sequences, with 25% occurring only once. Sequencing was carried out using naive CD8+ T cells from blood, with Jurkat cell RNA spiked in. Subset of the sample: FACS-sorted CD8+CD4-CCR7+CD45RA+ naive T cells. These receptors were obtained from a human donor in good health. Some libraries in this study had Jurkat cell RNA spiked in.

This clonotype has ten or more counts. The chain couples TRBV7-2 to TRBJ2-3, with D possibly matching TRBD2 (5 bases). In germline, CDR1 is SGHTA, CDR2 FQGNSA. The length of the CDR3 is 15 residues. Deletions cut 3 bases from V and 2 bases from J, with 12 bases between. CDR3 in amino acids: CASSFLAPNTDTQYF. The DNA of the CDR3 is TGTGCCAGCAGCTTTCTAGCACCTAACACAGATACGCAGTATTTT.

In this sample, this clonotype turned up many times. The J gene is TRBJ2-3, the V gene TRBV6-5; no reliable D call. Germline CDR1 and CDR2: MNHEY and SVGAGI. Between the trimmed V and J ends, which lost 7 bases and 4 bases, there was a span of 9 bases. This CDR3 has 12 amino acids. The CDR3 nucleotides read TGTGCCAGCACTAGTTCAGCAGATACGCAGTATTTT. Amino acid sequence: CASTSSADTQYF.

This clonotype was found a few times. J is TRBJ2-2 and V is TRBV4-3, with D perhaps matching TRBD2 (5 bases). CDR1 and CDR2 (germline): LGHNA, YSLEER. The CDR3 contains 17 residues. Between the trimmed V and J ends, which lost 0 bases and 3 bases, there was a span of 14 bases. CDR3 protein: CASSQDQYIGDTGELFF. The CDR3 DNA is TGCGCCAGCAGCCAAGATCAGTATATCGGGGACACCGGGGAGCTGTTTTTT.

As concerns this clonotype: Germline is not matched at one junction end, which may reflect a read error. The chain couples TRBV6-5 to TRBJ2-6; D may correspond to TRBD1 or TRBD2 (5 bases each). CDR1 and CDR2 from the germline V gene are MNHEY and SVGAGI. The length of the CDR3 is 17 residues. The CDR3 sequence is CAGSCSEVGSGGNVLTF. The CDR3 DNA follows: TGTGCCGGCAGTTGCTCAGAGGTGGGCTCTGGGGGCAACGTCCTGACTTTC.

This clonotype was counted only a few times. V gene TRBV6-5 combines with J gene TRBJ1-1; TRBD1 agrees at 7 bases. V was pared by 7 bases and J by 5 bases, with 7 bases of the junction left unmatched. Germline V gives CDR1 MNHEY, CDR2 SVGAGI. This CDR3 spans 13 amino acids. The CDR3: CASTPGGQTEAFF. As DNA, the CDR3 is TGTGCCAGCACCCCGGGGGGACAGACTGAAGCTTTCTTT.